What follows describes a single T cell receptor beta chain. The data are from a study of blood T cell repertoires in COVID-19. The CDR3 length is 15 residues. The V and J ends lost 5 bases and 8 bases respectively, with 20 bases between them. CDR1 and CDR2 (germline): SGHTA, FQGNSA. As handled by the study authors: Scientists estimated how many nucleated cells there were by amplifying reference gene primers. Generated by immunoSEQ multiplex PCR, the TCRdb table keeps only in-frame clones and is missing some. Clone size and the V and J calls come from that table; the DNA yielded D and trimming. Seen here are roughly 98,000 clones, approximately 80% observed once, and the top ten hold about a tenth.

Material for sequencing was peripheral blood. The chain recombines TRBV7-2 with TRBJ2-3, with D perhaps TRBD2 (6 bases). This TCR was recovered from a man aged 70-80 years with active or convalescent COVID-19. The DNA for the CDR3 is TGTGCCAGCAGCCCCTCTAACGGGGGTCGGGGTACGCAGTATTTT. Translating gives CASSPSNGGRGTQYF.